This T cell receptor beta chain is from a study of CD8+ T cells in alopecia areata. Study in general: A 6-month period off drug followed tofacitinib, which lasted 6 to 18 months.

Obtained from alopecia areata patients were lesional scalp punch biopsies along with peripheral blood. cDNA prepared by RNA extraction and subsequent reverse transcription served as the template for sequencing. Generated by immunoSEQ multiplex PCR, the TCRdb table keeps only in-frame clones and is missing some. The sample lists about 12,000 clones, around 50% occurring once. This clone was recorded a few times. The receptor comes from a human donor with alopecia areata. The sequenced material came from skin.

CDR3 bases: TGTGCCAGCAGGGGGACCGTGGGGACTGAAGCTTTCTTT. Its translation is CASRGTVGTEAFF. V gene TRBV7-2 combines with J gene TRBJ1-1; a weak D match, TRBD1 (5 bases). The V end lost 6 bases, the J end lost 5 bases, and 13 bases lay between the germline ends. CDR1 and CDR2 (germline): SGHTA, FQGNSA. CDR3 length: 13 amino acids.